The 31 T cell receptor beta chains below were found in one sample sequenced in a study of OX40 agonist ivuxolimab in advanced cancers. Preparation of the library involved the immunoSEQ multiplex PCR assay. TCRdb holds this immuneACCESS table with in-frame rearrangements only. Some clones are missing; in checked studies, unresolved V genes explain under half, and the rest has no known cause. The sample table shows approximately 66,000 clones, and 85% are seen once. Roughly 0.9% of the sample goes to the ten largest clones. The starting material was CD4+ or CD8+ T cells sorted from blood, obtained in a trial of the OX40 agonist ivuxolimab. The receptors originated from an adult with an advanced solid tumor such as melanoma, head and neck, liver or kidney cancer.

The chain uses TRBV18 and TRBJ1-1; D is possibly TRBD1 (5 bases). The CDR3 runs 15 residues. The V and J ends lost 6 bases and 6 bases respectively, with 20 bases between them. From germline, CDR1 is KGHSH and CDR2 LQKENI. CDR3: CASSLGEAGEAEAFF. CDR3 coding DNA: TGTGCCAGCTCCCTGGGGGAGGCGGGGGAGGCTGAAGCTTTCTTT.

The chain recombines TRBV7-2 with TRBJ2-3; D gene uncertain. Germline V CDR1 and CDR2: SGHTA, FQGNSA. The CDR3 has 12 residues. V lost 5 bases and J 2 bases, leaving 5 bases between the germline ends. DNA of the CDR3: TGTGCCAGCAGCACTTACACAGATACGCAGTATTTT. The encoded protein is CASSTYTDTQYF.

This sequence joins TRBV5-1 and TRBJ1-1; 7 bases line up with TRBD1. The V gene end was trimmed by 0 bases and the J gene end by 1 base; junction bases not matched to a gene: 3. From germline, CDR1 is SGHRS and CDR2 YFSETQ. The CDR3 length is 15 residues. The CDR3 sequence: CASSLASGGNTEAFF. The CDR3 DNA follows: TGCGCCAGCAGCTTGGCCTCAGGGGGGAACACTGAAGCTTTCTTT.

The CDR3 region is CASSLGGAGGQKETQYF. The CDR3 region has the DNA TGTGCCAGCAGCTTAGGGGGAGCGGGAGGGCAAAAAGAGACCCAGTACTTC. The J gene is TRBJ2-5, the V gene TRBV11-2; TRBD2 matches at 10 bases. The CDR3 is 17 amino acids. Germline trimming cut 1 base from V and 3 bases from J; bases unmatched to any gene: 8. CDR1 SGHAT and CDR2 FQNNGV come from the germline V gene.

The chain uses TRBV10-1 and TRBJ2-7; 10 bases map to TRBD2. V dropped 2 bases and J dropped 2; count of bases not matched to a gene: 0. The length of the CDR3 is 14 residues. Germline values: CDR1 WNHNN, CDR2 SYGVQD (reference sequence). The CDR3 DNA is TGCGCCAGCAGTGAGAGCGGGGGGGCCTACGAGCAGTACTTC. Amino acid sequence: CASSESGGAYEQYF.

The genes are TRBV27 and TRBJ2-2; 9 bases line up with TRBD1. Germline-derived CDR1 and CDR2 are MNHEY and SMNVEV (reference sequence). The CDR3 sequence is 15 residues long. The ends lost 7 bases at V and 5 bases at J; junction bases unmatched: 8. The CDR3 DNA reads as TGTGCCAGCAACCGACAGGGGGTTGGAACCGGGGAGCTGTTTTTT. This sequence encodes CASNRQGVGTGELFF.

The V call is TRBV6-1, the J call TRBJ2-5; TRBD2 matches at 13 bases. Looked up from germline, CDR1 is MNHNS and CDR2 is SASEGT. CDR3 length: 15 amino acids. The ends lost 7 bases at V and 5 bases at J; junction bases unmatched: 7. The CDR3 DNA sequence: TGTGCCAGCAATACACTAGCGGGGGGGCTCGAGACCCAGTACTTC. This codes for CASNTLAGGLETQYF.

V gene TRBV11-3 combines with J gene TRBJ1-1, with D unclear. V was trimmed by 5 bases and J by 1 base, leaving 11 bases between them. The germline CDR1 and CDR2 sequences are SGHNT and YENEEA. The CDR3 length is 14 residues. The CDR3 here is CASSPQFSNTEAFF. The DNA for the CDR3 is TGTGCCAGCAGCCCACAGTTTTCGAACACTGAAGCTTTCTTT.

The rearrangement uses TRBV14 and TRBJ2-5; D gene unclear. CDR1 and CDR2 from the germline V gene are SGHDN and FVKESK. Trimming removed 1 base at V and 6 bases at J, with 9 bases between. The CDR3 sequence is 13 residues long. The CDR3 nucleotides read TGTGCCAGCAGCCAAGGGCCCCTTAAGACCCAGTACTTC. Encoded protein: CASSQGPLKTQYF.

This chain uses TRBV2 with TRBJ2-7, with D maybe TRBD2 (6 bases). The CDR3 extends over 15 amino acids. Germline lookup yields CDR1 SNHLY and CDR2 FYNNEI. The V end lost 3 bases, the J end lost 2 bases, and 14 bases lay between the germline ends. For the CDR3, the DNA is TGTGCCAGCAGTGACCTTGGCGGGGCGCCCTACGAGCAGTACTTC. This codes for CASSDLGGAPYEQYF.

The chain has TRBV7-2 and TRBJ1-1; weak D call: TRBD1 (5 bases). The CDR3 has 14 residues. CDR1 SGHTA and CDR2 FQGNSA come from the germline V gene. Trimming left V 5 bases short and J 4 bases short, with 14 bases between. The CDR3 region is CASSARDGSTEAFF. The CDR3 coding sequence is TGTGCCAGCAGCGCGCGGGACGGGTCCACTGAAGCTTTCTTT.

This clone turned up a few times. V gene TRBV5-4 combines with J gene TRBJ2-7, with D perhaps matching TRBD2 (5 bases). The germline CDR1 and CDR2 sequences are SGHNT and YYREEE (reference sequence). This CDR3 is built from 14 residues. V lost 4 bases and J lost 0, with 11 bases in between. The CDR3 coding sequence is TGTGCCAGCAGCCCAAGGACTGACTCCTACGAGCAGTACTTC. Residues: CASSPRTDSYEQYF.

The chain combines TRBV14 with TRBJ2-7; 12 nucleotides align to TRBD2. The CDR3 has 18 amino acids. J lost 3 bases, V lost 1 base, and 10 bases had no gene match. The germline V gene encodes CDR1 SGHDN and CDR2 FVKESK. The CDR3 region is CASSQVRLAGAALYEQYF. For the CDR3, the DNA is TGTGCCAGCAGCCAAGTGAGACTAGCGGGGGCCGCACTCTACGAGCAGTACTTC.

V and J are TRBV20-1 and TRBJ1-1; TRBD1 is a possible D gene (5 bases). The V end lost 3 bases, the J end lost 11 bases, and 13 bases lay between the germline ends. This CDR3 contains 11 residues. Looked up from germline, CDR1 is DFQATT and CDR2 is SNEGSKA (reference sequence). CDR3 loop: CSASEVGEAFF. CDR3 nucleotides: TGCAGTGCTAGCGAGGTGGGGGAGGCTTTCTTT.

The chain combines TRBV11-2 with TRBJ2-3; D perhaps matches TRBD1 (5 bases). With 0 bases removed from V and 2 bases from J, the gap between germline ends came to 6 bases. The CDR3 length is 14 residues. Germline V CDR1 and CDR2: SGHAT, FQNNGV. The CDR3 region has the DNA TGTGCCAGCAGCTTAGAGGGGCTCACAGATACGCAGTATTTT. This encodes CASSLEGLTDTQYF.

The chain is built from TRBV7-6 and TRBJ1-4; 9 bases are shared with TRBD1. The junction had 5 bases not matched to a gene; V was cut back by 0 bases and J by 6 bases. Germline CDR1 is SGHVS and CDR2 is FNYEAQ. The CDR3 totals 16 residues. The CDR3: CASSLAAGQGYEKLFF. CDR3 nucleotide sequence: TGTGCCAGCAGCTTAGCTGCGGGACAGGGATATGAAAAACTGTTTTTT.

J is TRBJ1-2 and V is TRBV2; unclear D gene. V shed 7 bases and J shed 7 bases, with 16 bases lying between them. The CDR3 consists of 13 residues. Germline V CDR1 and CDR2: SNHLY, FYNNEI. The chain's CDR3 is CASMTPEGGGYTF. The CDR3 coding sequence is TGTGCCAGCATGACCCCGGAGGGCGGTGGCTACACCTTC.

The CDR3 loop is CASRLGLAGGPRVYEQYF. In nucleotides, the CDR3 is TGTGCCAGCAGACTGGGACTAGCGGGAGGGCCCCGAGTCTACGAGCAGTACTTC. The gene calls are TRBV27 and TRBJ2-7, with 16 nucleotides matching TRBD2. Germline V gene lookup returns CDR1 MNHEY and CDR2 SMNVEV (reference sequence). This CDR3 region has 18 residues. The J segment lost 3 bases and the V segment lost 6 bases, leaving 11 bases of the junction unmatched.

The chain links TRBV7-6 to TRBJ1-2; TRBD1 aligns across 7 bases. This CDR3 comprises 16 residues. V trimming: 5 bases; J trimming: 0 bases; junction bases outside the gene matches: 9. Germline loops: CDR1 SGHVS, CDR2 FNYEAQ. This CDR3 reads CASSPQYGTANYGYTF. As DNA, the CDR3 is TGTGCCAGCAGCCCGCAATACGGGACAGCTAACTATGGCTACACCTTC.

The genes are TRBV28 and TRBJ1-5; possibly TRBD1 for D (5 bases). Germline lookup yields CDR1 MDHEN and CDR2 SYDVKM. V was shortened by 4 bases and J by 2 bases, with 21 bases between the two germline ends. The length of the CDR3 is 18 residues. CDR3 in DNA: TGTGCCAGCAGTTCGCTAATATTCAGGGAGTTGGGCAATCAGCCCCAGCATTTT. Residues: CASSSLIFRELGNQPQHF.

This clone was observed once. The V gene is TRBV28, the J gene TRBJ1-4, with TRBD1 as a possible D gene (5 bases). Trimming left V 5 bases short and J 8 bases short, with 15 bases between. The length of the CDR3 is 14 residues. CDR1 is MDHEN, CDR2 SYDVKM, per germline. The CDR3 loop reads CASSPTLRGEKLFF. The DNA for the CDR3 is TGTGCCAGCAGTCCTACTCTTCGGGGGGAAAAACTGTTTTTT.

This clone was counted a single time. The CDR3 region has the DNA TGTGCCAGCAGCCCAGGGGGGGGGACTCGAGAAAAACTGTTTTTT. Its translation: CASSPGGGTREKLFF. This rearrangement joins TRBV7-2 to TRBJ1-4; 7 bases map to TRBD1. J gave up 8 bases and V 5 bases, and 11 bases lay outside the gene matches. The CDR3 runs 15 residues. Per the germline V gene, CDR1 is SGHTA and CDR2 is FQGNSA.

The chain couples TRBV4-1 to TRBJ1-4, with TRBD1 identical over 7 bases. This CDR3 spans 16 amino acids. The junction had 3 bases not matched to a gene; V was cut back by 2 bases and J by 0 bases. Germline V gene data show CDR1 as MGHRA and CDR2 as YSYEKL. The CDR3 loop reads CASSQSTGTTNEKLFF. CDR3 bases: TGCGCCAGCAGCCAATCGACAGGGACAACTAATGAAAAACTGTTTTTT.

Details on this clone: This same CDR3 is encoded by further DNA sequences in the sample. The chain uses TRBV11-3 and TRBJ1-1; D is undetermined. V shed 3 bases and J shed 1 base, with 6 bases lying between them. The germline V gene has CDR1 SGHNT and CDR2 YENEEA. This CDR3 is 13 amino acids long. The CDR3 here is CASSLQENTEAFF. CDR3 DNA sequence: TGTGCCAGCAGCTTGCAGGAGAACACTGAAGCTTTCTTT.

There are a few counts of this clone. The rearrangement joins TRBV19 to TRBJ2-7; perhaps TRBD1 as D (6 bases). CDR3 length: 12 residues. Germline V lookup: CDR1 LNHDA, CDR2 SQIVND (reference sequence). Trimming pared 9 bases from V and 3 bases from J, leaving 12 bases between. CDR3 region: CASGQGIYEQYF. Here the CDR3 DNA reads TGTGCCAGCGGGCAGGGGATCTACGAGCAGTACTTC.

The chain employs TRBV28 and TRBJ1-2, with a possible D match to TRBD1 (6 bases). Germline V gene lookup returns CDR1 MDHEN and CDR2 SYDVKM. This CDR3 spans 11 amino acids. V lost 7 bases to trimming and J lost 3 bases, with 6 bases between them. The CDR3 DNA reads as TGTGCCAGCAACAGGGACTATGGCTACACCTTC. This encodes CASNRDYGYTF.

This rearrangement joins TRBV15 to TRBJ2-1; weak D call: TRBD1 (6 bases). CDR1 LNHNV and CDR2 YYDKDF come from the germline V gene (reference sequence). CDR3 length: 17 amino acids. V lost 3 bases and J lost 4, with 19 bases in between. The CDR3 reads CATSSAQGQRGYNEQFF. The CDR3 DNA sequence: TGTGCCACCAGCAGTGCCCAGGGACAACGAGGGTACAATGAGCAGTTCTTC.

The V call is TRBV4-1, the J call TRBJ1-2; the D is unclear. The CDR3 contains 15 residues. Germline V gene sequence: CDR1 MGHRA, CDR2 YSYEKL. Trimming removed 4 bases at V and 8 bases at J, with 20 bases between. The CDR3 loop is CASSLQYTENGGYTF. The CDR3 bases are TGCGCCAGCAGCCTTCAATACACCGAAAACGGGGGCTACACCTTC.

Turning to this clone: Different DNA sequences within this sample yield the same CDR3. The V call is TRBV5-1, the J call TRBJ1-6; D unclear. The CDR3 runs to 13 residues. Deletions cut 0 bases from V and 5 bases from J, with 3 bases between. The germline gives CDR1 SGHRS, CDR2 YFSETQ. CDR3 nucleotide sequence: TGCGCCAGCAGCTTGGGGGATAATTCACCCCTCCACTTT. This translates into CASSLGDNSPLHF.

The chain has TRBV2 and TRBJ2-1; no reliable D call. Trimming removed 0 bases at V and 8 bases at J, with 14 bases between. CDR3 size: 15 residues. Germline lookup yields CDR1 SNHLY and CDR2 FYNNEI. Here the CDR3 reads CASSEAYGFIDEQFF. The CDR3 bases are TGTGCCAGCAGTGAAGCCTATGGGTTCATTGATGAGCAGTTCTTC. Variable domain in full (rest from reference TRBV2 and TRBJ2-1): EPEVTQTPSHQVTQMGQEVILRCVPISNHLYFYWYRQILGQKVEFLVSFYNNEISEKSEIFDDQFSVERPDGSNFTLKIRSTKLEDSAMYFCASSEAYGFIDEQFFGPGTRLTVL.

This chain connects TRBV7-9 to TRBJ2-1; 8 bases fit TRBD1. Germline loops: CDR1 SEHNR, CDR2 FQNEAQ (reference sequence). There are 13 residues in the CDR3. V gave up 5 bases and J gave up 9 bases; unmatched junction bases: 6. The CDR3 region is CASSADRVSEQFF. The CDR3 DNA reads TGTGCCAGCAGCGCGGACAGGGTCAGTGAGCAGTTCTTC.